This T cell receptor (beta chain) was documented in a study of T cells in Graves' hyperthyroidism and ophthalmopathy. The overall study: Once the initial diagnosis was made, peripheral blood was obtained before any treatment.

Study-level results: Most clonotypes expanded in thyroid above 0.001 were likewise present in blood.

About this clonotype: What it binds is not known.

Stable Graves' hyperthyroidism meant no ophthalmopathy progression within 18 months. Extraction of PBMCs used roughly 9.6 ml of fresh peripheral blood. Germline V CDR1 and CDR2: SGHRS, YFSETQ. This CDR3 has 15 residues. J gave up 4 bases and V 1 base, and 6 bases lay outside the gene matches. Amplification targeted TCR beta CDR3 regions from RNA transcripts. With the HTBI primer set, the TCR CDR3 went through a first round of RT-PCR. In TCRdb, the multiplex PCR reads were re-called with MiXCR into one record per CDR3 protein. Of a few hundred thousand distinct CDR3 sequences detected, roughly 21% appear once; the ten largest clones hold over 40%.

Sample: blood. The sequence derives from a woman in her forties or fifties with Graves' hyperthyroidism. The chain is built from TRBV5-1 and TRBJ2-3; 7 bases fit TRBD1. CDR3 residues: CASSLTGAGADTQYF. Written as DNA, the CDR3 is TGCGCCAGCAGCTTGACAGGGGCCGGGGCAGATACGCAGTATTTT.